The present T cell receptor (beta chain) was sequenced within a study of T-cell reconstitution after alpha-beta-depleted transplantation in children. The library targeted TCRbeta and was prepared with unique molecular identifiers. Each CDR3 protein is one row after TCRdb ran MiXCR on the PCR reads. The sample yields 450,000 to 500,000 distinct CDR3 sequences, 12% seen once. V shed 0 bases, J shed 2 bases, and the junction held 13 bases outside the gene matches. Germline V gives CDR1 MNHEY, CDR2 SVGEGT. The CDR3 covers 18 residues. The receptor's source is a human donor who donated a stem cell graft to a child with combined immunodeficiency. The chain uses TRBV6-2 or TRBV6-3 and TRBJ2-7; TRBD1 matches at 7 bases. This material consisted of PBMCs from the stem cell graft donor, taken from the stem cell graft. CDR3 sequence reads: CASSYSVLPDRRTYEQYF. CDR3 DNA: TGTGCCAGCAGTTACTCAGTGCTCCCGGACAGGCGGACCTACGAGCAGTACTTC.